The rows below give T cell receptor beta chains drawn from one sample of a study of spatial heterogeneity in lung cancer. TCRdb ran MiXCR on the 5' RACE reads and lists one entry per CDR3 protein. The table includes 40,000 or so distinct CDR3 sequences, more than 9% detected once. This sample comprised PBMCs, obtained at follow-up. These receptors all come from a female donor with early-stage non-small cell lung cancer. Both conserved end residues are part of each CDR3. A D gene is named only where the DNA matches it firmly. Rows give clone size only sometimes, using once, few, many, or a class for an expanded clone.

CDR3nt: TGTGCCAGCAGCTTGGACACTACGAATGAGCAGTTCTTC
CDR3aa: CASSLDTTNEQFF
j_gene: TRBJ2-1
d_gene: NA
v_gene: TRBV7-8
abundance: many

CDR3nt: TGCGCCAGCGGCGGGACAGGGGTCACCGGGGAGCTGTTTTTT
CDR3aa: CASGGTGVTGELFF
j_gene: TRBJ2-2
d_gene: TRBD1
v_gene: TRBV5-1
abundance: NA

CDR3nt: TGTGCCAGCAGTCCCTTACAGGGGGCTGGAAACACCATATATTTT
CDR3aa: CASSPLQGAGNTIYF
j_gene: TRBJ1-3
d_gene: TRBD1
v_gene: TRBV28
abundance: NA

CDR3nt: TGCAGTGCTTCCGATGGGACAGGGTTCACTGAAGCTTTCTTT
CDR3aa: CSASDGTGFTEAFF
j_gene: TRBJ1-1
d_gene: TRBD1
v_gene: TRBV20-1
abundance: medium-sized

CDR3nt: TGTGCCAGCAGTTTATACGCCGGCGAGCAGTACTTC
CDR3aa: CASSLYAGEQYF
j_gene: TRBJ2-7
d_gene: NA
v_gene: TRBV28
abundance: NA

CDR3nt: TGTGCTAGTGGAGACCCCAGGGGGAGAGAGACCCAGTACTTC
CDR3aa: CASGDPRGRETQYF
j_gene: TRBJ2-5
d_gene: TRBD1
v_gene: TRBV12-5
abundance: NA

CDR3nt: TGTGCCAGCAGTGCCGGACTAGCGGGGGGCACTCGTCGCGGCACAGATACGCAGTATTTT
CDR3aa: CASSAGLAGGTRRGTDTQYF
j_gene: TRBJ2-3
d_gene: TRBD2
v_gene: TRBV6-1
abundance: few

CDR3nt: TGTGCCAGCTTGGGAGGGTCGCAAGAGACCCAGTACTTC
CDR3aa: CASLGGSQETQYF
j_gene: TRBJ2-5
d_gene: TRBD2
v_gene: TRBV12-3/TRBV12-4
abundance: many

CDR3nt: TGCGCCAGCAGCATACCGGGACTAGCGGGGCCCAATGAGCAGTTCTTC
CDR3aa: CASSIPGLAGPNEQFF
j_gene: TRBJ2-1
d_gene: TRBD2
v_gene: TRBV4-1
abundance: many

CDR3nt: TGCAGTGCTACCCCAGGGACATTGGAGACCCAGTACTTC
CDR3aa: CSATPGTLETQYF
j_gene: TRBJ2-5
d_gene: NA
v_gene: TRBV20-1
abundance: many

CDR3nt: TGCGCCAGCAGCCAAAACTCGGACAGCAGCAAAAACATTCAGTACTTC
CDR3aa: CASSQNSDSSKNIQYF
j_gene: TRBJ2-4
d_gene: NA
v_gene: TRBV4-3
abundance: many

CDR3nt: TGTGCCAGCAGCCAAGATTCAGCGGGGGGGCTCACCGGGGAGCTGTTTTTT
CDR3aa: CASSQDSAGGLTGELFF
j_gene: TRBJ2-2
d_gene: TRBD2
v_gene: TRBV4-2
abundance: many

CDR3nt: TGTGCCAGCAGCCCACCGTGGGACGGGGTTGCCAAAAACATTCAGTACTTC
CDR3aa: CASSPPWDGVAKNIQYF
j_gene: TRBJ2-4
d_gene: NA
v_gene: TRBV7-9
abundance: many

CDR3nt: TGTGCCAGCAGCTCCTCCTCGGGACTAGCGTACTACAATGAGCAGTTCTTC
CDR3aa: CASSSSSGLAYYNEQFF
j_gene: TRBJ2-1
d_gene: TRBD2
v_gene: TRBV11-1
abundance: few

CDR3nt: TGTGCCAGCAGCCCAGCCGCGACTGGGGACGAAATCTACAATGAGCAGTTCTTC
CDR3aa: CASSPAATGDEIYNEQFF
j_gene: TRBJ2-1
d_gene: NA
v_gene: TRBV13
abundance: few

CDR3nt: TGTGCCAGCAGCACCTCGGCGGGGCGGCCCGAGCAGTACTTC
CDR3aa: CASSTSAGRPEQYF
j_gene: TRBJ2-7
d_gene: NA
v_gene: TRBV28
abundance: many

CDR3nt: TGTGCCAGCTCAACCCGGACAGGGGGACACACAGATACGCAGTATTTT
CDR3aa: CASSTRTGGHTDTQYF
j_gene: TRBJ2-3
d_gene: TRBD1
v_gene: TRBV18
abundance: few

CDR3nt: TGCGCCAGCAGCTTGGGGGAAGAGACCCAGTACTTC
CDR3aa: CASSLGEETQYF
j_gene: TRBJ2-5
d_gene: NA
v_gene: TRBV5-1
abundance: NA

CDR3nt: TGCGCCAGCAGCCTCGACAGGCATACGCAGTATTTT
CDR3aa: CASSLDRHTQYF
j_gene: TRBJ2-3
d_gene: NA
v_gene: TRBV5-1
abundance: few

CDR3nt: TGCAGTGCTGCTGGACAGGGCCAATTCTCCTACGAGCAGTACTTC
CDR3aa: CSAAGQGQFSYEQYF
j_gene: TRBJ2-7
d_gene: TRBD1
v_gene: TRBV20-1
abundance: many

CDR3nt: TGCAGTGCTAGCCCGAGACATTTTTTCCCCGAGCAGTACTTC
CDR3aa: CSASPRHFFPEQYF
j_gene: TRBJ2-7
d_gene: NA
v_gene: TRBV20-1
abundance: many

CDR3nt: TGTGCCAGCAGCTTAGAGTCCCCCTTGGTAGCGGGGGGCCGATACGAGCAGTACTTC
CDR3aa: CASSLESPLVAGGRYEQYF
j_gene: TRBJ2-7
d_gene: TRBD2
v_gene: TRBV7-2
abundance: many

CDR3nt: TGTGCCACCAGCACCTACCCCCAGGACAGTTCTAACTACGAGCAGTACTTC
CDR3aa: CATSTYPQDSSNYEQYF
j_gene: TRBJ2-7
d_gene: NA
v_gene: TRBV15
abundance: NA

CDR3nt: TGCAGTGCTACCGGACAGGGCAGTAGCTACGAGCAGTACTTC
CDR3aa: CSATGQGSSYEQYF
j_gene: TRBJ2-7
d_gene: TRBD1
v_gene: TRBV20-1
abundance: few

CDR3nt: TGTGCCAGCAGCTTAGAGACCACGACCCAGTACTTC
CDR3aa: CASSLETTTQYF
j_gene: TRBJ2-5
d_gene: NA
v_gene: TRBV7-9
abundance: many

CDR3nt: TGTGCCAGCAATCGGGGTAGTACCGGGGAGCTGTTTTTT
CDR3aa: CASNRGSTGELFF
j_gene: TRBJ2-2
d_gene: NA
v_gene: TRBV3-1
abundance: NA

CDR3nt: TGTGCCAGCAGTCTCAGGGAGGCAGCTTTCTTT
CDR3aa: CASSLREAAFF
j_gene: TRBJ1-1
d_gene: NA
v_gene: TRBV12-3/TRBV12-4
abundance: NA

CDR3nt: TGTGCCAGCAGTTTAGGACAGGGACGGCAGTTCTTC
CDR3aa: CASSLGQGRQFF
j_gene: TRBJ2-1
d_gene: TRBD1
v_gene: TRBV27
abundance: NA

CDR3nt: TGTGCCAGCAGCTTAGTTGATTCACCCCTCCACTTT
CDR3aa: CASSLVDSPLHF
j_gene: TRBJ1-6
d_gene: NA
v_gene: TRBV7-9
abundance: many

CDR3nt: TGCAGCGTTGAGACAACAGATACGCAGTATTTT
CDR3aa: CSVETTDTQYF
j_gene: TRBJ2-3
d_gene: NA
v_gene: TRBV29-1
abundance: few

CDR3nt: TGCAGTGCGGACCCAGGGGGCTTTAGCAATCAGCCCCAGCATTTT
CDR3aa: CSADPGGFSNQPQHF
j_gene: TRBJ1-5
d_gene: TRBD1
v_gene: TRBV20-1
abundance: few

CDR3nt: TGTGCCAGCAGTTTATCACAGGGACCCAATCAGCCCCAGCATTTT
CDR3aa: CASSLSQGPNQPQHF
j_gene: TRBJ1-5
d_gene: NA
v_gene: TRBV27
abundance: few